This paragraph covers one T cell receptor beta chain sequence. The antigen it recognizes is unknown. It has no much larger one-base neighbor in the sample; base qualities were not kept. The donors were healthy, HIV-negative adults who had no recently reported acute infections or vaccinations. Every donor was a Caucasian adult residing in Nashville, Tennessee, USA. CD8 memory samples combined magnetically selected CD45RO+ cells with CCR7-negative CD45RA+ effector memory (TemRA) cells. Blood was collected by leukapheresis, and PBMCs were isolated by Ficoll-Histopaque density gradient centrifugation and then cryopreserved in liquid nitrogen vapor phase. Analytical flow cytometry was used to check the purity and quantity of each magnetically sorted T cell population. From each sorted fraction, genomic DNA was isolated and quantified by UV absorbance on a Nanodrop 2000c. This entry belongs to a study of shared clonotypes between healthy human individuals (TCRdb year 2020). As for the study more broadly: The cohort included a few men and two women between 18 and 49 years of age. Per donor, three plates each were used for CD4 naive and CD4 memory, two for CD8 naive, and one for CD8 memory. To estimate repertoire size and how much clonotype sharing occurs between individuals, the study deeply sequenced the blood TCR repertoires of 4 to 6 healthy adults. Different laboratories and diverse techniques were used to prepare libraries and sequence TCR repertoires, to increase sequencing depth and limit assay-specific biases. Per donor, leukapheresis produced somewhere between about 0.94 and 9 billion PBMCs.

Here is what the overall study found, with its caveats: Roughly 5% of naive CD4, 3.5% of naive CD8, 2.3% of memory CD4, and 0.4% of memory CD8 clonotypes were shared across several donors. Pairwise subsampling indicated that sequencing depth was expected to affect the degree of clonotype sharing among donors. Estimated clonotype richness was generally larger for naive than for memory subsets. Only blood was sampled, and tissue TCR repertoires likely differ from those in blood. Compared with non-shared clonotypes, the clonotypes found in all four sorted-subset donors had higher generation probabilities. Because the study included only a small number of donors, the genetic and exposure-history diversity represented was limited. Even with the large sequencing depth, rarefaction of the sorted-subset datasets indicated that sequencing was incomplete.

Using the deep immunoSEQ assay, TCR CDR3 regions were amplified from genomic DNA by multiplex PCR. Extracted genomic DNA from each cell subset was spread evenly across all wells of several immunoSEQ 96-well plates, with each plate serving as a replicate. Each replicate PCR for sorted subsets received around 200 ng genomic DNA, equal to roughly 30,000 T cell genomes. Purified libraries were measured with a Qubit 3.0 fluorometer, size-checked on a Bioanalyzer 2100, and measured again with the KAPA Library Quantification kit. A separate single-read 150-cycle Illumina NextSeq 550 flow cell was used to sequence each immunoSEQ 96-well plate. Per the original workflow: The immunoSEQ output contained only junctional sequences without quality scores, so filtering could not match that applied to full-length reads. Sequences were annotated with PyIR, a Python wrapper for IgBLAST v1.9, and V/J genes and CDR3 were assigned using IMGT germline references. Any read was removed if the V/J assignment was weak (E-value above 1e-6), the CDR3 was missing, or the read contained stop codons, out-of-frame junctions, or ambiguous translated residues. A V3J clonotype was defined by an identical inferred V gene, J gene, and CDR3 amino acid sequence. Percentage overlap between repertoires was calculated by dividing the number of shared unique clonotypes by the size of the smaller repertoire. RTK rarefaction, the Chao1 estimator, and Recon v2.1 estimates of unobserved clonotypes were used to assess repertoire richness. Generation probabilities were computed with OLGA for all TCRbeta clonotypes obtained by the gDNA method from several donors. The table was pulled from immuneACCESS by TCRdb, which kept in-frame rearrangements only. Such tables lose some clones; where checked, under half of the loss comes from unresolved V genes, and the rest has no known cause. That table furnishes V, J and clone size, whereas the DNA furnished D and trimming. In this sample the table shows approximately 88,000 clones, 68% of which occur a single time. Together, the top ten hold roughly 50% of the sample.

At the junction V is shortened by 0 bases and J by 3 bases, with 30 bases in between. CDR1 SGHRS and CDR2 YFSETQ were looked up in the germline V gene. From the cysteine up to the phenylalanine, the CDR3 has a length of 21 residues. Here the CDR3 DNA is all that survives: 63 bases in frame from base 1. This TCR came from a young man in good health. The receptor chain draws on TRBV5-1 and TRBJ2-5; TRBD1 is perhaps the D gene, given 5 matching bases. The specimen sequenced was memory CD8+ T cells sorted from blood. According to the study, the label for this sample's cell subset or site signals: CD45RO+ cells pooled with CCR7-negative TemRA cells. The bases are TGCGCCAGCAGCTTGGCTACAGGTCCATCTACCCTAACTGGGGTAGAAGAGACCCAGTACTTC. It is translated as CASSLATGPSTLTGVEETQYF.